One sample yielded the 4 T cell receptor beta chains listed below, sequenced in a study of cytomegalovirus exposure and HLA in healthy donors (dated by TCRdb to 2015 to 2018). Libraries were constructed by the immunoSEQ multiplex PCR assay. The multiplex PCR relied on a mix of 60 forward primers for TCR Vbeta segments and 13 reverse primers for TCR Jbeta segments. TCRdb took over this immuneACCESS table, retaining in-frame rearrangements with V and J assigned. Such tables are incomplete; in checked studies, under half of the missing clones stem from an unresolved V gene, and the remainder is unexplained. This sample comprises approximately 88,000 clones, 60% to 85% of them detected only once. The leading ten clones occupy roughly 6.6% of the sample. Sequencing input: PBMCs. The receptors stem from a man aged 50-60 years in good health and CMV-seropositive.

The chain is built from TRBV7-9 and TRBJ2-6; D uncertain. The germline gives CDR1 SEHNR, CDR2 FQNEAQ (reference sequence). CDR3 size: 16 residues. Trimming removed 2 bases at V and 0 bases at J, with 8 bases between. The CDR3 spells CASSLPTVSGANVLTF. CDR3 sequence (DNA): TGTGCCAGCAGCTTACCAACTGTCTCTGGGGCCAACGTCCTGACTTTC. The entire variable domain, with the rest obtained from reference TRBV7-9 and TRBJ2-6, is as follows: DTGVSQNPRHKITKRGQNVTFRCDPISEHNRLYWYRQTLGQGPEFLTYFQNEAQLEKSRLLSDRFSAERPKGSFSTLEIQRTEQGDSAMYLCASSLPTVSGANVLTFGAGSRLTVL.

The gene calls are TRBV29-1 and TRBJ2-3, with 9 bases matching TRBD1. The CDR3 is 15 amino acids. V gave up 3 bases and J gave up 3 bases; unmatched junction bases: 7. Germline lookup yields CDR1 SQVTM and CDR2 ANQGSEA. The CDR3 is CSVDQGQGGTDTQYF. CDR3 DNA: TGCAGCGTTGACCAGGGACAGGGAGGGACAGATACGCAGTATTTT.

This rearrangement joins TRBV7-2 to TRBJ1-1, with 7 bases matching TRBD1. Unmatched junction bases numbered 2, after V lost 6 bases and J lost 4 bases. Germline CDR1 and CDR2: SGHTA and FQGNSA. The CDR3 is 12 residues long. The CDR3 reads CASRAGGTEAFF. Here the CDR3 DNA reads TGTGCCAGCAGAGCAGGGGGCACTGAAGCTTTCTTT.

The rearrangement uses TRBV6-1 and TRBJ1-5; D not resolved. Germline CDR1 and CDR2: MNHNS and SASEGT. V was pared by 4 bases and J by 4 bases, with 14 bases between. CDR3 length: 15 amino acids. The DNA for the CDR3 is TGTGCCAGCAGTGGGTCACGAGGAGGTAATCAGCCCCAGCATTTT. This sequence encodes CASSGSRGGNQPQHF.